Listed below are T cell receptor beta chains from one sample, sequenced in a study of regulatory T cells in long-lasting Graves disease. MiXCR, run by TCRdb on the multiplex PCR reads, gives a single entry per CDR3 protein. The sample carries 400,000 to 450,000 distinct CDR3 sequences, 15% recorded once. This same sample was also taken into another study, of T cells in Graves' hyperthyroidism and ophthalmopathy.

This specimen was peripheral blood mononuclear cells (PBMCs), taken at new diagnosis, from a patient treated with antithyroid drugs. The receptors were sampled from a woman between 25 and 40 years old with Graves disease. CDR3s include the opening cysteine and the closing phenylalanine or tryptophan. A D gene is named only where the DNA matches it firmly. A clone size is listed for some rows: how often the clone was seen (once, few, many), or a class if it is expanded.

many	TRBV7-9	.	TRBJ2-2	CASQELASIGELFF	TGTGCCAGCCAGGAGTTAGCTTCGATCGGGGAGCTGTTTTTT
many	TRBV20-1	TRBD2	TRBJ2-1	CSARLAGGSYNEQFF	TGCAGTGCGCGACTAGCGGGGGGGTCCTACAATGAGCAGTTCTTC
.	TRBV19	TRBD2	TRBJ2-3	CASSMAGAPDTQYF	TGTGCCAGTAGTATGGCGGGAGCGCCAGATACGCAGTATTTT
once	TRBV20-1	.	TRBJ2-7	CSAIPRDFPREQYF	TGCAGTGCCATCCCCCGGGACTTCCCGCGGGAGCAGTACTTC
.	TRBV6-4	.	TRBJ1-1	CASSVDSIMNTEAFF	TGTGCCAGCAGCGTCGACAGTATCATGAACACTGAAGCTTTCTTT
few	TRBV27	.	TRBJ2-2	CASSFTRLIDAGELFF	TGTGCCAGCAGTTTCACCCGCCTGATCGACGCCGGGGAGCTGTTTTTT
.	TRBV11-2	.	TRBJ2-1	CASSQEGEIYEQFF	TGCGCCAGCAGCCAAGAGGGAGAGATCTACGAGCAGTTCTTC
few	TRBV5-1	TRBD2	TRBJ2-1	CASKAGGVNEQFF	TGCGCCAGCAAGGCGGGAGGTGTGAATGAGCAGTTCTTC
many	TRBV30	.	TRBJ2-7	CACQGGGPYEQYF	TGTGCCTGCCAGGGGGGAGGGCCCTACGAGCAGTACTTC
many	TRBV6-1	.	TRBJ1-5	CASSDPGRNQPQHF	TGTGCCAGCAGTGACCCAGGGCGCAATCAGCCCCAGCATTTT
few	TRBV9	TRBD2	TRBJ2-2	CASSVLAGAANTGELFF	TGTGCCAGCAGCGTACTAGCGGGAGCCGCGAACACCGGGGAGCTGTTTTTT
.	TRBV3-1	.	TRBJ1-6	CASSQDLRALYNSPLHF	TGTGCCAGCAGCCAAGATTTAAGGGCTTTATATAATTCACCCCTCCACTTT
many	TRBV5-1	.	TRBJ2-7	CASSLSGAREQYF	TGCGCCAGCAGCTTGTCCGGGGCCCGCGAGCAGTACTTC
many	TRBV11-2	.	TRBJ1-2	CASSLYRDYGYTF	TGTGCCAGCAGCTTATACAGAGACTATGGCTACACCTTC
many	TRBV12-3/TRBV12-4	.	TRBJ2-3	CASTQGGQDTQYF	TGTGCCAGCACCCAGGGGGGCCAGGATACGCAGTATTTT
few	TRBV11-3	TRBD1	TRBJ2-1	CASSKAGTGLYNEQFF	TGTGCCAGCAGCAAAGCCGGGACAGGGCTATACAATGAGCAGTTCTTC
many	TRBV29-1	.	TRBJ1-4	CSVEGGGAEEKLFF	TGCAGCGTTGAAGGGGGGGGGGCAGAAGAGAAACTGTTTTTT
many	TRBV30	TRBD1	TRBJ1-4	CAWSVGNRGEKLFF	TGTGCCTGGAGTGTTGGTAACAGGGGTGAAAAACTGTTTTTT
.	TRBV4-1	.	TRBJ2-1	CASSQIDRIIDEQFF	TGCGCCAGCAGCCAGATAGACAGGATTATCGATGAGCAGTTCTTC
.	TRBV5-1	TRBD1	TRBJ1-4	CASSLGQGSEKLFF	TGCGCCAGCAGCCTCGGACAGGGGAGTGAAAAACTGTTTTTT
many	TRBV11-2	TRBD2	TRBJ2-7	CASSFTWRGDHEQYF	TGTGCCAGCAGCTTCACTTGGCGGGGGGACCACGAGCAGTACTTC
few	TRBV6-2/TRBV6-3	TRBD1	TRBJ1-1	CASSSVPGQGLNTEAFF	TGTGCCAGCAGTTCCGTCCCGGGACAGGGGTTGAACACTGAAGCTTTCTTT
many	TRBV11-2	.	TRBJ1-2	CASSPRWGVNYGYTF	TGTGCCAGCAGCCCGAGGTGGGGGGTGAACTATGGCTACACCTTC
.	TRBV19	.	TRBJ1-3	CVRSIIGNTIYF	TGTGTCAGGAGTATTATTGGAAACACCATATATTTT
few	TRBV15	.	TRBJ1-4	CATSTREFTNPATNEKLFF	TGTGCCACCAGCACCAGGGAGTTCACAAATCCTGCAACTAATGAAAAACTGTTTTTT
.	TRBV18	TRBD2	TRBJ2-1	CASSPASGRDRNEQFF	TGTGCCAGCTCACCGGCTAGCGGGAGGGATAGAAATGAGCAGTTCTTC
many	TRBV13	.	TRBJ2-1	CASSTHAFGDNEQFF	TGTGCCAGCAGCACTCACGCGTTCGGGGACAATGAGCAGTTCTTC
many	TRBV5-6	TRBD2	TRBJ2-1	CASRFTSGSLNEQFF	TGTGCCAGCAGGTTCACTAGCGGGAGCCTCAATGAGCAGTTCTTC
.	TRBV25-1	TRBD1	TRBJ1-4	CASSEPRGLNEKLFF	TGTGCCAGCAGTGAGCCGAGGGGGCTTAATGAAAAACTGTTTTTT
many	TRBV20-1	.	TRBJ2-5	CSARDQETQYF	TGCAGTGCTAGAGATCAGGAGACCCAGTACTTC
.	TRBV7-2	.	TRBJ2-1	CASSFTWGKTNEQFF	TGTGCCAGCAGCTTCACCTGGGGGAAGACAAATGAGCAGTTCTTC
many	TRBV6-4	.	TRBJ2-2	CASNHGELFF	TGTGCCAGCAATCACGGGGAGCTGTTTTTT
many	TRBV30	.	TRBJ2-7	CAWNPLGGRGYEQYF	TGTGCCTGGAACCCCCTGGGGGGAAGAGGGTACGAGCAGTACTTC
many	TRBV7-8	.	TRBJ1-5	CASSLARGTLSNQPQHF	TGTGCCAGCAGCTTAGCTAGGGGGACACTTAGCAATCAGCCCCAGCATTTT
many	TRBV20-1	.	TRBJ2-3	CSARGRGFTDTQYF	TGCAGTGCTAGAGGGAGGGGCTTCACAGATACGCAGTATTTT
.	TRBV24-1	TRBD1	TRBJ2-5	CATSDFRGSKETQYF	TGTGCCACCAGTGATTTCAGGGGGAGTAAAGAGACCCAGTACTTC
.	TRBV20-1	.	TRBJ1-2	CSGPGLNYGYTF	TGCAGTGGCCCGGGGCTTAACTATGGCTACACCTTC
.	TRBV10-1	.	TRBJ2-3	CASSESVAGADTQYF	TGCGCCAGCAGTGAGTCGGTGGCGGGTGCAGATACGCAGTATTTT
many	TRBV24-1	TRBD2	TRBJ2-1	CATSEVAGGTEQFF	TGTGCCACCAGTGAAGTAGCGGGAGGGACTGAGCAGTTCTTC
many	TRBV12-3/TRBV12-4	.	TRBJ2-2	CASRYVLAGELFF	TGTGCCAGCAGATATGTCCTGGCCGGGGAGCTGTTTTTT
many	TRBV7-3	.	TRBJ1-1	CASSLIGHSNTEAFF	TGTGCCAGCAGCTTAATCGGACACTCGAACACTGAAGCTTTCTTT
few	TRBV29-1	.	TRBJ1-1	CSVVQALNTEAFF	TGCAGCGTTGTACAGGCTCTGAACACTGAAGCTTTCTTT
.	TRBV12-3/TRBV12-4	TRBD2	TRBJ2-3	CASIPTSGSKRADTQYF	TGTGCCAGCATCCCGACTAGCGGGAGTAAGAGGGCAGATACGCAGTATTTT
many	TRBV24-1	.	TRBJ1-1	CATRGVNTEAFF	TGTGCCACCCGGGGTGTGAACACTGAAGCTTTCTTT
many	TRBV6-1	TRBD1	TRBJ1-4	CASRGRGLIGEKLFF	TGTGCCAGCAGGGGGAGGGGGCTTATCGGTGAAAAACTGTTTTTT
.	TRBV28	TRBD2	TRBJ2-4	CASGGGAKNIQYF	TGTGCCAGCGGGGGGGGGGCCAAAAACATTCAGTACTTC
.	TRBV11-2	TRBD1	TRBJ2-1	CASSPAGTGVFEQFF	TGTGCCAGCAGCCCGGCGGGGACAGGGGTTTTTGAGCAGTTCTTC
few	TRBV29-1	.	TRBJ2-4	CSAPPVEQRAKNIQYF	TGCAGCGCCCCCCCCGTGGAGCAGCGAGCCAAAAACATTCAGTACTTC
many	TRBV6-5	.	TRBJ2-3	CASSYRPSGTPKADTQYF	TGTGCCAGCAGTTACCGGCCGTCGGGGACCCCGAAGGCAGATACGCAGTATTTT
.	TRBV4-1	TRBD1	TRBJ2-6	CASSPRDRVDSGANVLTF	TGCGCCAGCAGCCCCCGGGACAGGGTCGATTCTGGGGCCAACGTCCTGACTTTC
many	TRBV20-1	.	TRBJ2-3	CSASPLDTWDTQYF	TGCAGTGCTAGTCCTCTGGATACGTGGGATACGCAGTATTTT
.	TRBV5-1	.	TRBJ1-4	CASSLGGAREKLFF	TGCGCCAGCAGCTTGGGGGGGGCACGTGAAAAACTGTTTTTT
.	TRBV6-2/TRBV6-3	TRBD1	TRBJ1-5	CASALYETGGDQPQHF	TGTGCCAGCGCCCTCTATGAGACAGGGGGCGATCAGCCCCAGCATTTT
many	TRBV2	.	TRBJ2-5	CASSEAGFGGRGQTQYF	TGTGCCAGCAGTGAAGCAGGGTTCGGTGGCAGGGGTCAGACCCAGTACTTC
many	TRBV10-3	.	TRBJ2-5	CAISGTDQETQYF	TGTGCCATCAGTGGGACAGACCAAGAGACCCAGTACTTC
.	TRBV7-8	TRBD2	TRBJ2-1	CASSIGLAGALGGYNEQFF	TGTGCCAGCAGCATAGGACTAGCGGGAGCCCTCGGGGGGTACAATGAGCAGTTCTTC